This TCR beta chain derives from a study of T cells after yellow fever vaccination. General study points: Some clonotypes were seen in both the CD4 and the CD8 compartments. These made up a small share and likely arose from convergent recombination. Primary-vaccination clones mostly resurfaced post-booster (nearly 97% CD4, roughly 90% CD8).

As regards this clonotype: The antigen remains undetermined.

5'RACE template switching generated TCR cDNA, adding a universal primer site and UMIs. TCRdb analysed the 5' RACE reads with MiXCR anew, one entry per CDR3 protein. This table has some 550,000 distinct CDR3 sequences, 15% to 20% appearing once. The CDR3 is 13 amino acids. V was trimmed by 6 bases and J by 8 bases, leaving 13 bases between them. This specimen consisted of PBMCs, obtained 15 days after the yellow fever booster vaccination. The TCR was taken from a man aged 30 to 39 who received the YFV17D yellow fever vaccine. The chain combines TRBV12-3 or TRBV12-4 with TRBJ2-2; D is unclear. The chain's CDR3 is CASSSEGPGELFF. The CDR3 coding sequence is TGTGCCAGCAGCAGCGAAGGGCCGGGGGAGCTGTTTTTT.